This TCR beta chain was observed in a study of human T cells and chemical hapten exposure. CDR1 and CDR2 (germline): KGHDR, SFDVKD. The V and J ends lost 2 bases and 5 bases respectively, with 11 bases between them. This CDR3 has 14 residues. The time point here: patch test 1, 2 weeks after DPC sensitization. Stated treatment: therapeutic diphenylcyclopropenone sensitization with weekly scalp DPC. In TCRdb, the RACE reads were re-called with MiXCR into one record per CDR3 protein. The sample comprises approximately 340,000 distinct CDR3 sequences, around 7% of which are singletons, and more than 7% rests with the top ten.

The sample in question was whole blood, obtained in connection with sensitization to the hapten diphenylcyclopropenone (DPC). The sequence derives from a young woman with alopecia areata. Some clones in this sample may be carry-over from other donors' samples. The chain links TRBV24-1 to TRBJ1-2; D ambiguous. The CDR3 region is CATSDSQSSYGYTF. The DNA for the CDR3 is TGTGCCACCAGTGATTCCCAGAGTTCGTATGGCTACACCTTC.